Listed below are T cell receptor beta chains from one sample, sequenced in a study of PD-L1 blockade in urothelial cancer. This table comes from immunoSEQ multiplex PCR, and its TCRdb copy is limited to in-frame clones, with some not included. This table has 45,000 to 60,000 clones, more than 75% appearing once. Sequenced here: PBMCs, sampled around atezolizumab (anti-PD-L1) treatment. These receptors all come from a man aged 50 to 59 with urothelial cancer. Each CDR3 is given with its conserved first and last residue. A D gene is named only where the DNA matches it firmly. Size values are once, few and many counts, or a class for expanded clones, and some rows have none.

CDR3: CAWKRGPETDTQYF
DNA: TGTGCCTGGAAAAGGGGCCCTGAGACAGATACGCAGTATTTT
J: TRBJ2-3
D: .
size: .
V: TRBV30

CDR3: CASSPLEGLTGELFF
DNA: TGTGCCAGCAGCCCCCTGGAGGGGCTGACCGGGGAGCTGTTTTTT
J: TRBJ2-2
D: .
size: .
V: TRBV5-4

CDR3: CASSISGSGGGVKGYTF
DNA: TGCGCCAGCAGCATTAGCGGGTCAGGGGGCGGAGTGAAAGGCTACACCTTC
J: TRBJ1-2
D: TRBD1
size: .
V: TRBV5-1

CDR3: CASSFYRANEKLFF
DNA: TGTGCCAGCAGCTTTTACAGGGCTAATGAAAAACTGTTTTTT
J: TRBJ1-4
D: .
size: .
V: TRBV7-9

CDR3: CASSVGTGLALPQVTQYF
DNA: TGTGCCAGCAGCGTAGGGACGGGACTAGCGCTCCCCCAAGTGACCCAGTACTTC
J: TRBJ2-5
D: TRBD2
size: .
V: TRBV9

CDR3: CASSDSGPSSTDTQYF
DNA: TGTGCCAGCAGTGATTCAGGGCCTTCTAGCACAGATACGCAGTATTTT
J: TRBJ2-3
D: .
size: .
V: TRBV2

CDR3: CASSPSTGLGNIQYF
DNA: TGTGCCAGTAGCCCCTCGACAGGGTTAGGGAACATTCAGTACTTC
J: TRBJ2-4
D: TRBD1
size: .
V: TRBV19

CDR3: CASSLAGSLYGYTF
DNA: TGCGCCAGCAGCTTGGCAGGCAGCCTCTATGGCTACACCTTC
J: TRBJ1-2
D: .
size: few
V: TRBV5-1

CDR3: CASSLVWTGGANNEQFF
DNA: TGCGCCAGCAGCTTGGTTTGGACAGGGGGCGCCAACAATGAGCAGTTCTTC
J: TRBJ2-1
D: TRBD1
size: .
V: TRBV5-1

CDR3: CASSYGTGGVKTEAFF
DNA: TGTGCCAGCAGTTATGGGACAGGGGGCGTTAAGACTGAAGCTTTCTTT
J: TRBJ1-1
D: TRBD1
size: .
V: TRBV6-5

CDR3: CASSSDRGRLNTQYF
DNA: TGTGCCAGCAGTTCTGACAGGGGGCGCCTGAATACGCAGTATTTT
J: TRBJ2-3
D: TRBD1
size: .
V: TRBV28

CDR3: CASSLGKGLPYQETQYF
DNA: TGTGCCAGTAGTCTAGGGAAGGGGTTACCGTACCAAGAGACCCAGTACTTC
J: TRBJ2-5
D: .
size: .
V: TRBV19

CDR3: CASSIEGGRAFF
DNA: TGTGCCAGTAGTATAGAAGGGGGCAGAGCTTTCTTT
J: TRBJ1-1
D: TRBD1
size: .
V: TRBV19

CDR3: CASSPMVQDHGYTF
DNA: TGTGCCAGCTCACCGATGGTACAGGATCATGGCTACACCTTC
J: TRBJ1-2
D: .
size: .
V: TRBV18

CDR3: CATSMGGSGANVLTF
DNA: TGTGCCACCAGCATGGGGGGCTCTGGGGCCAACGTCCTGACTTTC
J: TRBJ2-6
D: .
size: .
V: TRBV15

CDR3: CASRPWDRSNEQFF
DNA: TGTGCCAGCAGGCCTTGGGACAGGTCGAATGAGCAGTTCTTC
J: TRBJ2-1
D: TRBD1
size: .
V: TRBV7-9

CDR3: CASSLIAAGTGNTIYF
DNA: TGTGCCAGCAGCTTAATCGCGGCAGGGACTGGAAACACCATATATTTT
J: TRBJ1-3
D: .
size: .
V: TRBV5-8

CDR3: CASILGGRGNYGYTF
DNA: TGTGCCAGCATCCTCGGGGGAAGAGGGAACTATGGCTACACCTTC
J: TRBJ1-2
D: .
size: .
V: TRBV6-6

CDR3: CASSLQDYGYTF
DNA: TGTGCCAGCTCACTTCAGGATTATGGCTACACCTTC
J: TRBJ1-2
D: .
size: .
V: TRBV18

CDR3: CASSPIGLADYNEQFF
DNA: TGTGCCAGCAGCCCCATTGGACTAGCGGATTACAATGAGCAGTTCTTC
J: TRBJ2-1
D: TRBD2
size: .
V: TRBV7-9

CDR3: CASSQLGGTRTGELFF
DNA: TGTGCCAGCAGCCAATTAGGCGGGACCAGAACCGGGGAGCTGTTTTTT
J: TRBJ2-2
D: .
size: .
V: TRBV14

CDR3: CASSQDLPGSGNTIYF
DNA: TGTGCCAGCAGCCAGGATTTACCGGGTTCCGGAAACACCATATATTTT
J: TRBJ1-3
D: .
size: few
V: TRBV14

CDR3: CASSFAGLNTGELFF
DNA: TGTGCCAGCAGTTTTGCTGGGCTAAACACCGGGGAGCTGTTTTTT
J: TRBJ2-2
D: .
size: once
V: TRBV27

CDR3: CATYADRGRGNEQFF
DNA: TGTGCCACCTACGCCGACAGGGGGCGAGGCAATGAGCAGTTCTTC
J: TRBJ2-1
D: TRBD1
size: once
V: TRBV6-1

CDR3: CASSSGIQETQYF
DNA: TGTGCCAGCTCTTCCGGGATCCAAGAGACCCAGTACTTC
J: TRBJ2-5
D: .
size: .
V: TRBV18

CDR3: CASKGTSGRGSTGELFF
DNA: TGCGCCAGCAAAGGGACTAGCGGGAGGGGTAGCACCGGGGAGCTGTTTTTT
J: TRBJ2-2
D: TRBD2
size: .
V: TRBV10-2

CDR3: CASSAPWAPDTQYF
DNA: TGTGCCAGCAGCGCCCCGTGGGCTCCAGATACGCAGTATTTT
J: TRBJ2-3
D: .
size: .
V: TRBV5-4

CDR3: CASSLRGGFYGYTF
DNA: TGTGCCAGCAGTTTACGGGGGGGCTTCTATGGCTACACCTTC
J: TRBJ1-2
D: .
size: .
V: TRBV27

CDR3: CASSPRVETQYF
DNA: TGCGCCAGCAGCCCCCGGGTCGAGACCCAGTACTTC
J: TRBJ2-5
D: .
size: .
V: TRBV10-2

CDR3: CASSIEGSGGLYGYTF
DNA: TGTGCCAGTAGTATAGAGGGCAGCGGGGGACTCTATGGCTACACCTTC
J: TRBJ1-2
D: .
size: once
V: TRBV19

CDR3: CAWSRDRGGKTVF
DNA: TGTGCCTGGAGTAGGGACAGGGGGGGAAAAACTGTTTTT
J: TRBJ1-4
D: TRBD1
size: .
V: TRBV30

CDR3: CASSVGGGSGVGEQFF
DNA: TGTGCCAGCAGCGTGGGAGGGGGTAGCGGGGTCGGTGAGCAGTTCTTC
J: TRBJ2-1
D: TRBD2
size: .
V: TRBV5-6

CDR3: CASSLVQNEKLFF
DNA: TGTGCCAGCAGCTTAGTTCAGAATGAAAAACTGTTTTTT
J: TRBJ1-4
D: .
size: .
V: TRBV7-2

CDR3: CASTMGNRRNEKLFF
DNA: TGTGCCAGCACCATGGGAAACAGGAGAAATGAAAAACTGTTTTTT
J: TRBJ1-4
D: .
size: .
V: TRBV5-5

CDR3: CASSISGNSNQPQHF
DNA: TGTGCCAGTAGTATCTCAGGGAATAGCAATCAGCCCCAGCATTTT
J: TRBJ1-5
D: .
size: .
V: TRBV19

CDR3: CASTGQGVTEAFF
DNA: TGCGCCAGCACAGGACAGGGAGTCACTGAAGCTTTCTTT
J: TRBJ1-1
D: TRBD1
size: .
V: TRBV5-1

CDR3: CASSDPGGIVDEAFF
DNA: TGTGCCAGCAGTGATCCGGGCGGGATCGTCGATGAAGCTTTCTTT
J: TRBJ1-1
D: .
size: .
V: TRBV25-1

CDR3: CASSRTGDGRQPQHF
DNA: TGTGCCAGCAGCCGCACAGGGGACGGAAGACAGCCCCAGCATTTT
J: TRBJ1-5
D: TRBD1
size: once
V: TRBV2

CDR3: CASSLIASSPGELFF
DNA: TGTGCCAGCAGCTTAATAGCTAGCTCACCCGGGGAGCTGTTTTTT
J: TRBJ2-2
D: .
size: .
V: TRBV11-2

CDR3: CASSYSGGDTQYF
DNA: TGTGCCAGCAGTTATTCAGGAGGAGATACGCAGTATTTT
J: TRBJ2-3
D: .
size: .
V: TRBV6-5

CDR3: CASSLGGSQGTSYGYTF
DNA: TGCGCCAGCAGCTTGGGGGGTTCACAGGGGACCTCCTATGGCTACACCTTC
J: TRBJ1-2
D: TRBD1
size: .
V: TRBV5-1

CDR3: CASSQGTSGGVNEQFF
DNA: TGTGCCAGCAGCCAAGGGACTAGCGGGGGGGTTAATGAGCAGTTCTTC
J: TRBJ2-1
D: TRBD2
size: .
V: TRBV4-2

CDR3: CTSGRSYEQFF
DNA: TGTACTAGCGGGAGATCCTATGAGCAGTTCTTC
J: TRBJ2-1
D: TRBD2
size: .
V: TRBV30

CDR3: CASSRELTGETQYF
DNA: TGCGCCAGCAGTCGGGAGCTGACAGGGGAGACCCAGTACTTC
J: TRBJ2-5
D: .
size: .
V: TRBV5-1

CDR3: CASRSPQGYGYTF
DNA: TGTGCCAGCAGGTCCCCCCAGGGCTATGGCTACACCTTC
J: TRBJ1-2
D: .
size: .
V: TRBV6-5

CDR3: CASSFRATNGYTF
DNA: TGTGCCAGCAGTTTCAGGGCCACTAATGGCTACACCTTC
J: TRBJ1-2
D: .
size: .
V: TRBV28

CDR3: CASSSRQEGSYEQYF
DNA: TGTGCCAGCAGCTCCCGACAGGAAGGCTCCTACGAGCAGTACTTC
J: TRBJ2-7
D: .
size: .
V: TRBV7-9

CDR3: CASSLTSGDNEQFF
DNA: TGTGCCAGCAGCCTAACTAGCGGCGACAATGAGCAGTTCTTC
J: TRBJ2-1
D: TRBD2
size: once
V: TRBV4-2

CDR3: CASSQTGATYNEQFF
DNA: TGTGCCAGCAGCCAGACAGGGGCGACCTACAATGAGCAGTTCTTC
J: TRBJ2-1
D: TRBD1
size: .
V: TRBV6-1

CDR3: CASSIPGLAGGQPTGELFF
DNA: TGTGCCAGCAGCATCCCGGGACTAGCGGGAGGGCAGCCAACCGGGGAGCTGTTTTTT
J: TRBJ2-2
D: .
size: .
V: TRBV21-1